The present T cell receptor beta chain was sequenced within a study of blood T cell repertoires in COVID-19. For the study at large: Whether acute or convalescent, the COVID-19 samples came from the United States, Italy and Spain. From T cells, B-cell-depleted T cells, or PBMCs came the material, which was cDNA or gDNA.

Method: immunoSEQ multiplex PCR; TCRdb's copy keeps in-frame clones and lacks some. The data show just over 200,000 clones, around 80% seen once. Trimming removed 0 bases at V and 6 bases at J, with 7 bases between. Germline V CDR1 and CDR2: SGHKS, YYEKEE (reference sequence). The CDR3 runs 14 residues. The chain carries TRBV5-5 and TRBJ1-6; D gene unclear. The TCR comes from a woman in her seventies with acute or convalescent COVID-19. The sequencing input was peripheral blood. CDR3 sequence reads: CASSLDPTNSPLHF. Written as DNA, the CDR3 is TGTGCCAGCAGCTTGGATCCTACTAATTCACCCCTCCACTTT.